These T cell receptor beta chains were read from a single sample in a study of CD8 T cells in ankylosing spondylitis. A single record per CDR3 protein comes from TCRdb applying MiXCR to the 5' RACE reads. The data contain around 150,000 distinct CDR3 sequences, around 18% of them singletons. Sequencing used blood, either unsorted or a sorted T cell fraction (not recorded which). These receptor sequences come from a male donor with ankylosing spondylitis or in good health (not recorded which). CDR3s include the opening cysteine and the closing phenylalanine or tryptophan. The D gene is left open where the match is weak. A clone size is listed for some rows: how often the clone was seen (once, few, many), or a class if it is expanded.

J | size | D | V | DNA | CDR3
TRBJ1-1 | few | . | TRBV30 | TGTGCCTGGAGCGATGGGACCGAAGCTTTCTTT | CAWSDGTEAFF
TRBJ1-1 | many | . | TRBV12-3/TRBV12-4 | TGTGCCAGCAGTTTGGGGAAGAACACTGAAGCTTTCTTT | CASSLGKNTEAFF
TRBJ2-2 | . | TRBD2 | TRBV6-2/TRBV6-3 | TGTGCCAGCAGTTACTCGGGGGGACTAGCGGGAGGGGAAATAACCGGGGAGCTGTTTTTT | CASSYSGGLAGGEITGELFF
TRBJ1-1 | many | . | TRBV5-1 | TGCGCCAGCAGCTTGTCGAGGGTCCCCACTGAAGCTTTCTTT | CASSLSRVPTEAFF
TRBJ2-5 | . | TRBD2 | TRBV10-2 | TGCGCCAGCAGACCGGGACTAGCGGGAGTTTTGGAGACCCAGTACTTC | CASRPGLAGVLETQYF
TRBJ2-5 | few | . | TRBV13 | TGTGCCAGCAGCGTTCGAGGGGAGACCCAGTACTTC | CASSVRGETQYF
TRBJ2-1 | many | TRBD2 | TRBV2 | TGTGCCAGCAGTGAAGTAACTAGCGCCAATGAGCAGTTCTTC | CASSEVTSANEQFF
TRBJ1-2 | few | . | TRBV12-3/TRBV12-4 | TGTGCCAGCAGTTTAGGAGGGGGAGCTAACTATGGCTACACCTTC | CASSLGGGANYGYTF
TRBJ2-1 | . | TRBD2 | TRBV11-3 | TGTGCCAGCAGCTTAGATTTCAGCGGGAGGGCGGACAATGAGCAGTTCTTC | CASSLDFSGRADNEQFF
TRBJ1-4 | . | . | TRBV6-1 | TGTGCCAGCAGCCGTCAGGGACACCCGAATGAAAAACTGTTTTTT | CASSRQGHPNEKLFF